One sample yielded the 5 T cell receptor beta chains listed below, sequenced in a study of technical replicates of blood from several donors. TCRdb's copy holds only in-frame clones and misses some; the assay was immunoSEQ multiplex PCR. The table has 73,000 or so clones, around 90% seen once. The source material was T cells isolated from PBMCs. These TCRs come from a human donor in good health.

This chain joins TRBV19 and TRBJ1-5; unclear D gene. Germline V CDR1 and CDR2: LNHDA, SQIVND (reference sequence). The ends were cut back, 9 bases at V and 2 bases at J, with 17 bases in the middle. This CDR3 contains 15 residues. The CDR3 loop reads CASNLPGVGNQPQHF. The CDR3 DNA sequence: TGTGCCAGCAACCTCCCCGGGGTCGGCAATCAGCCCCAGCATTTT.

This sequence joins TRBV14 and TRBJ1-1; 8 bases map to TRBD1. The CDR3 is 18 residues long. CDR1 is SGHDN, CDR2 FVKESK, per germline. The V and J ends lost 3 bases and 1 base, in that order; junction bases with no gene match: 13. The chain's CDR3 is CASSQGQDFRFGNTEAFF. The CDR3 DNA is TGTGCCAGCAGCCAGGGACAGGACTTTCGTTTCGGGAACACTGAAGCTTTCTTT.

The chain combines TRBV6-1 with TRBJ1-6; D is unclear. This CDR3 region has 12 residues. V shed 7 bases and J shed 9 bases, with 10 bases lying between them. Germline CDR1 reads MNHNS; CDR2 reads SASEGT. The CDR3 region is CASTEVASPLHF. The CDR3 nucleotides are TGTGCCAGCACCGAGGTGGCTTCACCCCTCCACTTT.

The rearrangement links TRBV29-1 to TRBJ1-2, with D perhaps matching TRBD1 (6 bases). Germline V lookup: CDR1 SQVTM, CDR2 ANQGSEA. V was trimmed by 5 bases and J by 8 bases, leaving 12 bases between them. The CDR3 length is 11 residues. DNA for the CDR3: TGCAGCGTTCAGATTGGGGGCGGCTACACCTTC. Its translation: CSVQIGGGYTF.

The J gene is TRBJ1-6, the V gene TRBV6-1, with D possibly TRBD1 on 6 matching bases. The germline V gene has CDR1 MNHNS and CDR2 SASEGT. The CDR3 is 15 amino acids. Trimming took 3 bases from V and 7 from J, leaving 13 bases between them. CDR3 bases: TGTGCCAGCAGTGACCCACAGGGTAAAAATTCACCCCTCCACTTT. It codes for CASSDPQGKNSPLHF.